This T cell receptor beta chain comes out of a study of cytomegalovirus exposure and HLA in healthy donors. Overall study: HLA-typed donors were the source of approximately 88 million unique TCRs, which an early data release held.

The sample holds a few counts of this clone. Its antigen is unidentified. The PCR employed 60 Vbeta primers together with 13 Jbeta primers. Method: immunoSEQ multiplex PCR; TCRdb's copy keeps in-frame clones and lacks some. The table has approximately 92,000 clones, 70% to 85% seen once. General study results and limits: As confirmed in vitro, three CMV-associated chains were specific for CMV antigens. In a later analysis, HLA-C alleles had the fewest associated TCRs, DRB1 alleles the most. Immune exposure information comprised only CMV serostatus.

The germline V gene has CDR1 ENHRY and CDR2 SYGVKD. The length of the CDR3 is 15 residues. V lost 2 bases and J lost 5; bases outside the gene matches: 8. The chain has TRBV10-3 and TRBJ2-5, with 7 bases identical to TRBD1. Input material: PBMCs. The sequence derives from a man in his sixties in good health and CMV-seronegative. The CDR3 nucleotides read TGTGCCATCAGTGAGCAGACAGGGAACCGGGAGACCCAGTACTTC. This sequence encodes CAISEQTGNRETQYF.